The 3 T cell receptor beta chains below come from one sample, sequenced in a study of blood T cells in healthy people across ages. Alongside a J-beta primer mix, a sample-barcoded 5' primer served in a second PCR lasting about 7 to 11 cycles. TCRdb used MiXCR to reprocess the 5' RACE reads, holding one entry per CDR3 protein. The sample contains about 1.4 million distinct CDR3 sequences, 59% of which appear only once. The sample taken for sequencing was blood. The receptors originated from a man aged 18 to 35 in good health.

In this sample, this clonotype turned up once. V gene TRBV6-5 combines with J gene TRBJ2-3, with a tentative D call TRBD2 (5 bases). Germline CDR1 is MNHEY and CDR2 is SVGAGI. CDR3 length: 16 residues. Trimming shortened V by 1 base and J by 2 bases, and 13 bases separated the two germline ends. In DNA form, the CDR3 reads TGTGCCAGCAGTTACTTTCGTGAGGGAACCACAGATACGCAGTATTTT. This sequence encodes CASSYFREGTTDTQYF.

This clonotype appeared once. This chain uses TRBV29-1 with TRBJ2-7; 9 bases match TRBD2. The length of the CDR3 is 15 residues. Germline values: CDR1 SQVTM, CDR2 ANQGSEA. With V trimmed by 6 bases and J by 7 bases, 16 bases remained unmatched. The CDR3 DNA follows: TGCAGCGTCCTACGTTGGGCTAGCGGGATGGAGGAGCAGTACTTC. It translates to CSVLRWASGMEEQYF.

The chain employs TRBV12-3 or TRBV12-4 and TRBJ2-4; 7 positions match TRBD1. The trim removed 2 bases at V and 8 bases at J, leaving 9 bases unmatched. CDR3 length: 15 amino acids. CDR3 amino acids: CASSLFRQGVDIQYF. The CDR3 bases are TGTGCCAGCAGTTTATTTCGGCAGGGGGTGGACATTCAGTACTTC.